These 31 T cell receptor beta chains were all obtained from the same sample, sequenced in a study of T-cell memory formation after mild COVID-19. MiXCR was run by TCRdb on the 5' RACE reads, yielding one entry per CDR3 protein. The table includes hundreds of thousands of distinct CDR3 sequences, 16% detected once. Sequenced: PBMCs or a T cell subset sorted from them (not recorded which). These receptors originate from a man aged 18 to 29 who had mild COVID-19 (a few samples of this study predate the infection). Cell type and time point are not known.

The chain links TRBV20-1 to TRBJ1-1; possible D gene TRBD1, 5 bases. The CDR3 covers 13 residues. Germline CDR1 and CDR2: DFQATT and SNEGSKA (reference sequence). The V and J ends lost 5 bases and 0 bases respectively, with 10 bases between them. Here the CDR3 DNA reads TGCAGTGCTCAAAGGGACGTGAACACTGAAGCTTTCTTT. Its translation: CSAQRDVNTEAFF.

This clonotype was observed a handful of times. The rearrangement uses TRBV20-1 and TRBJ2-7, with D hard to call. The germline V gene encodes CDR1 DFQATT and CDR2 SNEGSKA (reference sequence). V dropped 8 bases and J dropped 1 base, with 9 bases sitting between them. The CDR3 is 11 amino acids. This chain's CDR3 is CSPGASYEQYV. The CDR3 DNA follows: TGCAGTCCGGGCGCATCCTACGAGCAGTACGTC.

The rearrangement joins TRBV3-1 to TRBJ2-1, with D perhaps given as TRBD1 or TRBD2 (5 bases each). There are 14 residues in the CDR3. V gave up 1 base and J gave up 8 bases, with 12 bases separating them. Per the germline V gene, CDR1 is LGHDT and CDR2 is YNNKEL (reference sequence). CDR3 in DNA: TGTGCCAGCAGCCAAGCATCTCGGGGCGATGAGCAGTTCTTC. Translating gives CASSQASRGDEQFF.

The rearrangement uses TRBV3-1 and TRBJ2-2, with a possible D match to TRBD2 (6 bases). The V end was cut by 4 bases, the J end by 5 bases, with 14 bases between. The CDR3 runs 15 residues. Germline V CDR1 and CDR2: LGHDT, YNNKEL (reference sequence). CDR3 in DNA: TGTGCCAGCAGCCGATGGAGGGGTCGTACCGGGGAGCTGTTTTTT. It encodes CASSRWRGRTGELFF.

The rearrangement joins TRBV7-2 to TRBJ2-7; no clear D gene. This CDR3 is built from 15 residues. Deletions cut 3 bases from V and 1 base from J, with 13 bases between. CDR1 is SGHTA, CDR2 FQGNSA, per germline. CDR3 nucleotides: TGTGCCAGCAGCTTGGGCCCGGATCTTTCCTACGAGCAGTACGTC. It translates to CASSLGPDLSYEQYV.

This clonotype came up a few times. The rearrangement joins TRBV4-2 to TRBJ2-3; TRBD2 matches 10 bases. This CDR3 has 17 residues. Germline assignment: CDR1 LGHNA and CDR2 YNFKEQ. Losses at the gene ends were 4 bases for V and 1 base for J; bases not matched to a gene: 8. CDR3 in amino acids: CASSREVLAGGTDTQYF. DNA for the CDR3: TGTGCCAGCAGCCGAGAAGTCCTAGCGGGGGGCACAGATACGCAGTATTTT.

CDR3 protein: CASSLPSAGASYEQYV. CDR3 nucleotides: TGTGCCAGCAGCTTGCCGTCGGCGGGGGCTTCCTACGAGCAGTACGTC. The J gene is TRBJ2-7, the V gene TRBV5-7; maybe TRBD2 (7 bases). TRBV5-7 is filed as an ORF, its function uncertain. Between the trimmed V and J ends, which lost 1 base and 1 base, there was a span of 15 bases. CDR3 length: 16 amino acids.

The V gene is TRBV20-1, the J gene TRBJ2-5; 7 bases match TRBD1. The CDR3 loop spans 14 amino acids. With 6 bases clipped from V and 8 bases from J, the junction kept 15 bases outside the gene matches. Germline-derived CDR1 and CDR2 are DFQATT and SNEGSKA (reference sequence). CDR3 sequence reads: CSARDRVGVVTQYF. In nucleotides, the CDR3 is TGCAGTGCCCGCGACAGGGTAGGGGTCGTAACCCAGTACTTC.

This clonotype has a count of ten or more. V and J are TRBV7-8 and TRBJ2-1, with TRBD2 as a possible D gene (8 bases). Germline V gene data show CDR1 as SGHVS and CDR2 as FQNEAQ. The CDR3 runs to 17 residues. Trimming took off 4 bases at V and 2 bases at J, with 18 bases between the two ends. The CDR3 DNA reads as TGTGCCAGCAGCTCAAGCGGGGGAGGGGGCACCTACAATGAGCAGTTCTTC. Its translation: CASSSSGGGGTYNEQFF.

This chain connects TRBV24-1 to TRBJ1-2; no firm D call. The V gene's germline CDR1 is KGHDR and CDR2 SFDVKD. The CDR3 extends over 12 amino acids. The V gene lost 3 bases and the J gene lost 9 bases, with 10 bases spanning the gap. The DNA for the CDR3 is TGTGCCACCAGTGATGGTCGCTTGAGCTACACCTTC. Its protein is CATSDGRLSYTF.

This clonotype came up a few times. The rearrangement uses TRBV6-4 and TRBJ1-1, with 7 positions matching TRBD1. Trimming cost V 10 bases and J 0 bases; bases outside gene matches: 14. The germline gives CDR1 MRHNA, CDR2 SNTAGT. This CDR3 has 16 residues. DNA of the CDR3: TGTGCCAAAGTCAGACAGGGAGGGGACCTGAACACTGAAGCTTTCTTT. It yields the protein CAKVRQGGDLNTEAFF.

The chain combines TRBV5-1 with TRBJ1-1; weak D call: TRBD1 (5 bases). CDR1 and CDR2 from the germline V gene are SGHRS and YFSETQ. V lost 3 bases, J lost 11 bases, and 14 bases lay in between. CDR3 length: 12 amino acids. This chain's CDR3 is CASSSVGTTAFF. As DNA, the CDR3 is TGCGCCAGCAGCTCGGTGGGGACGACGGCTTTCTTT.

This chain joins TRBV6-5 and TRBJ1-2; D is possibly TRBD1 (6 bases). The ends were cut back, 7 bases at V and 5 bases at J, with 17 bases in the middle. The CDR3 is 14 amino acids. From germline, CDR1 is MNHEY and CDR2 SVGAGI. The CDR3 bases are TGTGCCAGCACTTTCTCGGGCAGGGGATATGGCTACACCTTC. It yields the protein CASTFSGRGYGYTF.

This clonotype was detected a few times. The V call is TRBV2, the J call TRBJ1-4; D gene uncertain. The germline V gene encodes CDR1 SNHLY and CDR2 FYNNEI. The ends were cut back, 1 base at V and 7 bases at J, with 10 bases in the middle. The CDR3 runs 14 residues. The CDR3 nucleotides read TGTGCCAGCAGTGAAGTGATAGGGCCTGAAAAACTGTTTTTT. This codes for CASSEVIGPEKLFF.

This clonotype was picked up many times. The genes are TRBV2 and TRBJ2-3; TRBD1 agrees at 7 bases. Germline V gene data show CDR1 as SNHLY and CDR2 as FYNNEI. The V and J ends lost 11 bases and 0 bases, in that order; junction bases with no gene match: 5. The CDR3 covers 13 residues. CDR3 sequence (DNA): TGTGCCTACAGGGACAGCAGCACAGATACGCAGTATTTT. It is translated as CAYRDSSTDTQYF.

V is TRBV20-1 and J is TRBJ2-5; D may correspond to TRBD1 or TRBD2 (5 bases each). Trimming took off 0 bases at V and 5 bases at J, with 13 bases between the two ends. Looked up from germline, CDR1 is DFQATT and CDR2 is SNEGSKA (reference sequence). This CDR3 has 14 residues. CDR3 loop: CSARDLQGAETQYF. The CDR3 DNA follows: TGCAGTGCTAGAGACCTTCAGGGAGCCGAGACCCAGTACTTC.

Here the CDR3 reads CASSVDGYSNQPQHF. The DNA of the CDR3 is TGTGCCAGCAGCGTAGATGGGTATAGCAATCAGCCCCAGCATTTT. The rearrangement links TRBV9 to TRBJ1-5; no reliable D call. There are 15 residues in the CDR3. CDR1 is SGDLS and CDR2 is YYNGEE in the germline V gene. Trimming cost V 0 bases and J 0 bases, with 7 bases left between them.

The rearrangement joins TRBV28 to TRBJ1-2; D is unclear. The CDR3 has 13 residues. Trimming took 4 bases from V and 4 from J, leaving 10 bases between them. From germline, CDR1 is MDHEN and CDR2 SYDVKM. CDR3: CASSSGNPYGYTF. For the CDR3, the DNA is TGTGCCAGCAGTTCCGGGAACCCCTATGGCTACACCTTC.

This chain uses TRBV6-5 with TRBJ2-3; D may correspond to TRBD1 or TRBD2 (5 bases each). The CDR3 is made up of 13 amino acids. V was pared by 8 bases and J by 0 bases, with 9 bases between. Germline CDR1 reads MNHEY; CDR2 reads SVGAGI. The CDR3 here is CASRDLSTDTQYF. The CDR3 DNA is TGTGCCAGCCGGGACCTGAGCACAGATACGCAGTATTTT.

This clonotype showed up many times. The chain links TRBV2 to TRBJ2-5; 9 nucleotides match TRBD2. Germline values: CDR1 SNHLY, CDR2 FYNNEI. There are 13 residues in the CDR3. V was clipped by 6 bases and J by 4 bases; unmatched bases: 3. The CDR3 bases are TGTGCCAGCAGAGCGACTAGCGGAGAGACCCAGTACTTC. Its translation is CASRATSGETQYF.

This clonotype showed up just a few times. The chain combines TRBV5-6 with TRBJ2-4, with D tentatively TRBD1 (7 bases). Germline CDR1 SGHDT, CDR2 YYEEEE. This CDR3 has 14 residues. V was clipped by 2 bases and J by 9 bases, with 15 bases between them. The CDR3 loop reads CASSFGQAEGIQYF. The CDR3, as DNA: TGTGCCAGCAGCTTCGGACAGGCGGAGGGCATTCAGTACTTC.

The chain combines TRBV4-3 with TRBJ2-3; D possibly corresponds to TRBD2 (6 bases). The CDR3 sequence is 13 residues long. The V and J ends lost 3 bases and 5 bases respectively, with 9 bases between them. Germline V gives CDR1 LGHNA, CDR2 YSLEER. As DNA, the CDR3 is TGCGCCAGCAGCCAGGGACTTGGAGATACGCAGTATTTT. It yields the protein CASSQGLGDTQYF.

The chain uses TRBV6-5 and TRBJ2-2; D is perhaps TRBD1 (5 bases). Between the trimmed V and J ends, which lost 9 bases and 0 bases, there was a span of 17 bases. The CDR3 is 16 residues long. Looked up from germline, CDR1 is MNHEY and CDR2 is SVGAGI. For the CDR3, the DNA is TGTGCCAGTGCATTCTGGGGCAGAACGAACACCGGGGAGCTGTTTTTT. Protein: CASAFWGRTNTGELFF.

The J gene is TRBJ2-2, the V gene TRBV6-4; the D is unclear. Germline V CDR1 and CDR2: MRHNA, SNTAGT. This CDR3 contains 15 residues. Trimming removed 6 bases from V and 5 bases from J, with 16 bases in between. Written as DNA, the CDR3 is TGTGCCAGCAGCAAGAGCGACGGCCATACCGGGGAGCTGTTTTTT. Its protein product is CASSKSDGHTGELFF.

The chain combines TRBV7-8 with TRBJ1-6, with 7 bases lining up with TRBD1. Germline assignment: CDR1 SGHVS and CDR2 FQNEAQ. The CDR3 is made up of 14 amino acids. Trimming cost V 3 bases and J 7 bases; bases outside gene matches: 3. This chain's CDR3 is CASSFQGVNSPLHF. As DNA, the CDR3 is TGTGCCAGCAGCTTTCAGGGGGTAAATTCACCCCTCCACTTT.

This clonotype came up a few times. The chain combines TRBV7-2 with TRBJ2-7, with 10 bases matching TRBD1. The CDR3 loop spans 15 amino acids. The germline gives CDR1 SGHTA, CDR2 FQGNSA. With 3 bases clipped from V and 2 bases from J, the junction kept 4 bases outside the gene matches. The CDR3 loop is CASSFAGTGAYEQYF. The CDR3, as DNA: TGTGCCAGCAGCTTCGCCGGGACAGGGGCCTACGAGCAGTACTTC.

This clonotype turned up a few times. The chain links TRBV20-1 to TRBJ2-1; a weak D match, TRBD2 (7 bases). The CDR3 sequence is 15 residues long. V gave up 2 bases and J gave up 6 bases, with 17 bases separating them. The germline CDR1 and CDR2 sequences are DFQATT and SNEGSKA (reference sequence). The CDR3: CSARSPRGASNEQFF. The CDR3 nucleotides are TGCAGTGCTAGATCCCCCCGGGGGGCTTCCAATGAGCAGTTCTTC.

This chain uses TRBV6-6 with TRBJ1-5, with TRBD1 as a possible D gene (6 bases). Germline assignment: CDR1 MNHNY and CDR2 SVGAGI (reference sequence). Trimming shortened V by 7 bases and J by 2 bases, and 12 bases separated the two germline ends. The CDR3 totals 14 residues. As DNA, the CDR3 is TGTGCCAGCAACAACAGGGTTGGCAATCAGCCCCAGCATTTT. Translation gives CASNNRVGNQPQHF.

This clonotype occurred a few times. CDR3 coding DNA: TGTGCCATCAGGGGGGCTCGGGACGAGCAGTACTTC. Translating it yields CAIRGARDEQYF. The chain recombines TRBV10-3 with TRBJ2-7; perhaps TRBD1 as D (6 bases). V shed 6 bases and J shed 5 bases, with 11 bases lying between them. The CDR3 consists of 12 residues. CDR1 is ENHRY and CDR2 is SYGVKD in the germline V gene.

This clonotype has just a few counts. The CDR3 nucleotides are TGTGCCAGCAGCTTAAATCCCGGCTGGAACACTGAAGCTTTCTTT. Translated: CASSLNPGWNTEAFF. This chain links TRBV7-2 with TRBJ1-1; no definite D call. V was pared by 2 bases and J by 1 base, with 11 bases between. CDR3 length: 15 residues. Looked up from germline, CDR1 is SGHTA and CDR2 is FQGNSA.

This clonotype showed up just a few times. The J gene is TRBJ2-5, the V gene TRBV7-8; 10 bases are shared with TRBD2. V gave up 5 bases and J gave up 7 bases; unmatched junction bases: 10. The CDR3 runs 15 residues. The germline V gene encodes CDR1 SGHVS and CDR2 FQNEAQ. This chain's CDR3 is CASSAASGGPGTQYF. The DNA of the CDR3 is TGTGCCAGCAGCGCAGCTAGCGGGGGCCCCGGGACCCAGTACTTC.